These T cell receptor beta chains were read from a single sample in a study of blood T cell repertoires in COVID-19. The protocol was immunoSEQ multiplex PCR, while the TCRdb copy is restricted to in-frame clones and leaves out a portion. The data show under 300,000 clones, 87% seen once. The sample comprised peripheral blood. These receptors originate from a man aged 55 to 70 who had recovered from COVID-19. Both conserved end residues are part of each CDR3. D genes are given only for firm matches. Rows give clone size only sometimes, using once, few, many, or a class for an expanded clone.

abundance	d_gene	v_gene	j_gene	CDR3nt	CDR3aa
-	-	TRBV3-1/TRBV3-2	TRBJ1-1	TGTGCCAGCAGCCAAAACTCGGCCGGGAGGAGAGCCACTGAAGCTTTCTTT	CASSQNSAGRRATEAFF
-	-	TRBV23-1	TRBJ2-1	TGCGCCAGCAGTCAATCGCAGTTAAACAATGAGCAGTTCTTC	CASSQSQLNNEQFF
once	-	TRBV30	TRBJ2-2	TGTGCCTGGAGTGTACCCAGATTTAACACCGGGGAGCTGTTTTTT	CAWSVPRFNTGELFF
-	-	TRBV27	TRBJ2-3	TGTGCCAGCAGTCCGCTCCGGACGGGGGTTGCCCTCACAGATACGCAGTATTTT	CASSPLRTGVALTDTQYF
-	-	TRBV12-3/TRBV12-4	TRBJ2-5	TGTGCCAGCAGTTCGACTGGGGAGACCCAGTACTTC	CASSSTGETQYF
-	-	TRBV3-1/TRBV3-2	TRBJ2-7	TGTGCCAGCACCTCCGACAACTACGAGCAGTACTTC	CASTSDNYEQYF
-	TRBD1	TRBV24-1	TRBJ2-1	TGTGCCACCAGTGATCCGGCCGGGACAGGTGCCTACAATGAGCAGTTCTTC	CATSDPAGTGAYNEQFF
-	TRBD2	TRBV25-1	TRBJ2-3	TGTGCCAGCCACCCGGGACTAATTACAGATACGCAGTATTTT	CASHPGLITDTQYF
-	-	TRBV5-6	TRBJ2-7	TGTGCCAGCAGCTTCTCGGAGTACGAGCAGTACTTC	CASSFSEYEQYF
few	-	TRBV3-1/TRBV3-2	TRBJ2-3	TGTGCCAGCAGGGGGACCGGGACAATGAGAAATACGCAGTATTTT	CASRGTGTMRNTQYF
-	TRBD2	TRBV12-3/TRBV12-4	TRBJ2-3	TGTGCCAGCAGTAAACTAGCGGGGGCCTTGTATTTT	CASSKLAGALYF
once	-	TRBV6-5	TRBJ1-2	TGTGCCACCCTGGTATGGGGGGTTTCTAACTATGGCTACACCTTC	CATLVWGVSNYGYTF
-	-	TRBV19	TRBJ2-7	TGTGCCAGTAGTGTTTTAGCGGGGACAGCCTACGAGCAGTACTTC	CASSVLAGTAYEQYF
-	TRBD1	TRBV2	TRBJ2-1	TGTGCCAGCAGGAACAGGGGGCTCTTCAATGAGCAGTTCTTC	CASRNRGLFNEQFF
-	-	TRBV28	TRBJ1-5	TGTGCCAGCAGTAACGAGGCGTATCAGCCCCAGCATTTT	CASSNEAYQPQHF
-	TRBD1	TRBV5-1	TRBJ1-2	TGCGCCAGCAGCTTGGCCGGGACAGGGCAATACGGCTACACCTTC	CASSLAGTGQYGYTF
few	TRBD1	TRBV19	TRBJ1-1	TGTGCCAGTACCCGGCCGATGACAGGGGGGGATGAAGCTTTCTTT	CASTRPMTGGDEAFF
-	-	TRBV6-5	TRBJ1-2	TGTGCCAGCACTCCTTCGAGGGGAGGAGGGGGCTACACCTTC	CASTPSRGGGGYTF
-	-	TRBV5-1	TRBJ1-2	TGCGCCAGCAGCCCCGACAGCTCATATGGCTACACCTTC	CASSPDSSYGYTF
-	TRBD2	TRBV3-1/TRBV3-2	TRBJ2-7	TGTGCCAGCAGCTGGGGGGGTGAGCAGTACTTC	CASSWGGEQYF
-	TRBD1	TRBV29-1	TRBJ1-2	TGCAGCGGTCTGACCGGACAGGGCGGCTACACCTTC	CSGLTGQGGYTF
-	-	TRBV4-2	TRBJ2-3	TGTGCCAGCAGCCAAGAGGGAGGGGGGTTCACAGATACGCAGTATTTT	CASSQEGGGFTDTQYF
-	-	TRBV18	TRBJ1-2	TGTGCCAGCTCACCAGAGCACAGGTATGGCTACACCTTC	CASSPEHRYGYTF
-	-	TRBV7-9	TRBJ1-6	TGTGCCAGCAGCAACAGGGATGAGAATTCACCCCTCCACTTT	CASSNRDENSPLHF
-	-	TRBV27	TRBJ1-1	TGTGCCAGCAGTTTAACGCGGGCCGGGGATGGCACTGAAGCTTTCTTT	CASSLTRAGDGTEAFF
few	-	TRBV2	TRBJ2-7	TGTGCCAGCCGGCTAGGTACCTACGAGCAGTACTTC	CASRLGTYEQYF
-	TRBD1	TRBV6-5	TRBJ1-2	TGTGCCAGCAGTTACTCAGGACAGGCCCCAGGCACCTTC	CASSYSGQAPGTF
-	-	TRBV7-6	TRBJ2-5	TGTGCCAGCAGCTCGCCAGTAGGAGGGGAGACCCAGTACTTC	CASSSPVGGETQYF
once	-	TRBV7-9	TRBJ2-4	TGTGCCAGCAGCTTAGCCCAACACGGGGAATGGCAAAACATTCAGTACTTC	CASSLAQHGEWQNIQYF